One sample yielded the 9 T cell receptor beta chains listed below, sequenced in a study of blood T cell repertoires in COVID-19. The assay was immunoSEQ multiplex PCR, and TCRdb's table has in-frame clones only and misses some. The sample has roughly 220,000 clones; 70% to 85% are singletons. The sequencing input was PBMCs or T cells enriched from blood (not recorded which). These receptor sequences come from a middle-aged man who had recovered from COVID-19.

This sequence joins TRBV18 and TRBJ2-1, with 7 positions matching TRBD1. CDR1 and CDR2 from the germline V gene are KGHSH and LQKENI. Trimming at V came to 4 bases and at J to 8 bases, leaving 8 bases not matched to a gene. This CDR3 region has 14 residues. CDR3 DNA sequence: TGTGCCAGCTCACTACAGGGGTTTGGGGATGAGCAGTTCTTC. This gives the protein CASSLQGFGDEQFF. The whole variable domain, filled in from reference TRBV18 and TRBJ2-1, reads NAGVMQNPRHLVRRRGQEARLRCSPMKGHSHVYWYRQLPEEGLKFMVYLQKENIIDESGMPKERFSAEFPKEGPSILRIQQVVRGDSAAYFCASSLQGFGDEQFFGPGTRLTVL.

The genes are TRBV12-5 and TRBJ2-2; D is possibly TRBD1 (6 bases). V was shortened by 8 bases and J by 3 bases, with 13 bases between the two germline ends. CDR3 length: 14 amino acids. Germline V gene lookup returns CDR1 LGHNT and CDR2 FRNRAP. The CDR3 DNA is TGTGCTAGTACCAGGGACACCTACACCGGGGAGCTGTTTTTT. Residues: CASTRDTYTGELFF.

This clone showed up just a few times. V is TRBV19 and J is TRBJ2-1; 7 bases fit TRBD2. The CDR3 spans 14 residues. Germline trimming cut 1 base from V and 9 bases from J; bases unmatched to any gene: 6. The germline V gene has CDR1 LNHDA and CDR2 SQIVND (reference sequence). This CDR3 reads CASSIAGGSGEQFF. CDR3 nucleotides: TGTGCCAGTAGTATAGCAGGCGGGAGCGGTGAGCAGTTCTTC. Full variable domain (outside the CDR3, taken from reference TRBV19 and TRBJ2-1): DGGITQSPKYLFRKEGQNVTLSCEQNLNHDAMYWYRQDPGQGLRLIYYSQIVNDFQKGDIAEGYSVSREKKESFPLTVTSAQKNPTAFYLCASSIAGGSGEQFFGPGTRLTVL.

V and J are TRBV3-1 (or the pseudogene TRBV3-2) and TRBJ1-2; TRBD1 matches 7 bases. From germline, CDR1 is LGHDT and CDR2 YNNKEL (reference sequence). V lost 0 bases, J lost 5 bases, and 12 bases stayed unmatched. The CDR3 contains 17 residues. CDR3 coding DNA: TGTGCCAGCAGCCAAGATGGGGACAGCCGTCTGAGGTATGGCTACACCTTC. It is translated as CASSQDGDSRLRYGYTF.

This clone was observed once. The chain recombines TRBV18 with TRBJ1-6; D not resolved. The germline V and J ends were trimmed by 4 bases and 5 bases, with 6 bases remaining between them. The V gene's germline CDR1 is KGHSH and CDR2 LQKENI. This CDR3 comprises 13 residues. CDR3 in DNA: TGTGCCAGCTCACATCTCGATAATTCACCCCTCCACTTT. Encoded protein: CASSHLDNSPLHF.

The CDR3 DNA is TGTGCCAGCAGCTGGGCCGGCTCTGGAAACACCATATATTTT. The encoded protein is CASSWAGSGNTIYF. The rearrangement uses TRBV5-4 and TRBJ1-3; unclear D gene. The V gene's germline CDR1 is SGHNT and CDR2 YYREEE (reference sequence). This CDR3 region has 14 residues. Trimming removed 3 bases from V and 0 bases from J, with 7 bases in between.

The chain recombines TRBV7-3 with TRBJ2-3; D might be TRBD2 (7 bases). Germline CDR1 and CDR2: SGHTA and FQGTGA. V was cut by 3 bases and J by 3 bases, with 13 bases left in between. This CDR3 has 15 residues. CDR3 nucleotide sequence: TGTGCCAGCAGCTTTGGGGGGGCGAGGACAGATACGCAGTATTTT. Its protein product is CASSFGGARTDTQYF.

The CDR3 DNA sequence: TGCGCCAGCAGCCAAGCTTGGACAGATTATAATTCACCCCTCCACTTT. Translation gives CASSQAWTDYNSPLHF. The chain recombines TRBV4-3 with TRBJ1-6, with D possibly TRBD1 on 6 matching bases. Germline V gene data show CDR1 as LGHNA and CDR2 as YSLEER. Trimming left V 1 base short and J 4 bases short, with 11 bases between. This CDR3 comprises 16 residues.

The chain carries TRBV7-3 and TRBJ2-1, with 10 bases that match TRBD2. The length of the CDR3 is 15 residues. CDR1 SGHTA and CDR2 FQGTGA come from the germline V gene. V lost 4 bases and J lost 4; bases outside the gene matches: 4. The CDR3 bases are TGTGCCAGCAGCTCAGGACTAGCGGAGTACAATGAGCAGTTCTTC. It yields the protein CASSSGLAEYNEQFF.